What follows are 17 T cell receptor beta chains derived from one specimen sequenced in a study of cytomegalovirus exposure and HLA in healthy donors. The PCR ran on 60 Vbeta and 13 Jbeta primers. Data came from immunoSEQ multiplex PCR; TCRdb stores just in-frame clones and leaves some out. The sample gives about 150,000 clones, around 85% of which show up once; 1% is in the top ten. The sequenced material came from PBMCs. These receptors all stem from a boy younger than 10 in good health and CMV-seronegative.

CDR3 in DNA: TGTGCCATTTTCAGCGGGGGGGGCCGGGAGCAGTACGTC. It is translated as CAIFSGGGREQYV. The rearrangement uses TRBV6-1 and TRBJ2-7; 10 bases line up with TRBD2. From germline, CDR1 is MNHNS and CDR2 SASEGT. J gave up 7 bases and V 10 bases, and 10 bases lay outside the gene matches. The CDR3 has 13 amino acids.

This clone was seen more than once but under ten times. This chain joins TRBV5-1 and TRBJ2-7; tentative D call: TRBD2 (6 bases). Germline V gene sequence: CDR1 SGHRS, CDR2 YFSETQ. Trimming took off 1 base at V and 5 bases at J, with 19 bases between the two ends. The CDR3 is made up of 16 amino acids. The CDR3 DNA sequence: TGCGCCAGCAGCTTGATTTGGCAGGGAGGCCAAGACGAGCAGTACTTC. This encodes CASSLIWQGGQDEQYF.

The CDR3 here is CASSMGAGETEAFF. Written as DNA, the CDR3 is TGCGCCAGCAGCATGGGGGCAGGGGAAACTGAAGCTTTCTTT. J is TRBJ1-1 and V is TRBV5-1; TRBD1 is a possible D gene (6 bases). V lost 4 bases to trimming and J lost 5 bases, with 15 bases between them. Germline loops: CDR1 SGHRS, CDR2 YFSETQ. The CDR3 runs to 14 residues.

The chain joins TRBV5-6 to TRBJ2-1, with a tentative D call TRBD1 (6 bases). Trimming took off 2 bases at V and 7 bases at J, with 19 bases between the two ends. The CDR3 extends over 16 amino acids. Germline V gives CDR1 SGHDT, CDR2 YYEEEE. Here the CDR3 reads CASSFQGTGLKNEQFF. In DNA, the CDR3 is TGTGCCAGCAGCTTCCAGGGGACGGGTCTTAAGAATGAGCAGTTCTTC.

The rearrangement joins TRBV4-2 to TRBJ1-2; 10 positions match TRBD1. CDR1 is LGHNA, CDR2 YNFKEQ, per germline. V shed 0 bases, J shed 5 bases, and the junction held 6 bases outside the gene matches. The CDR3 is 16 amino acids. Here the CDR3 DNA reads TGTGCCAGCAGCCAAGATTTTAGGACAGGGGGATATGGCTACACCTTC. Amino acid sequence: CASSQDFRTGGYGYTF.

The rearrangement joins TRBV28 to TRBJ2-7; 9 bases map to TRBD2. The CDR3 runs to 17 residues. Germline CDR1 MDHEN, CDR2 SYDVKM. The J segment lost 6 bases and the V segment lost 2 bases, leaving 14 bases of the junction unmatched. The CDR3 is CASSLNSRTSVSSEQYF. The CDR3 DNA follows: TGTGCCAGCAGTTTAAATAGCAGGACTAGCGTTTCTTCCGAGCAGTACTTC. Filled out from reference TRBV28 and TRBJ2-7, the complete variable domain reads DVKVTQSSRYLVKRTGEKVFLECVQDMDHENMFWYRQDPGLGLRLIYFSYDVKMKEKGDIPEGYSVSREKKERFSLILESASTNQTSMYLCASSLNSRTSVSSEQYFGPGTRLTVT.

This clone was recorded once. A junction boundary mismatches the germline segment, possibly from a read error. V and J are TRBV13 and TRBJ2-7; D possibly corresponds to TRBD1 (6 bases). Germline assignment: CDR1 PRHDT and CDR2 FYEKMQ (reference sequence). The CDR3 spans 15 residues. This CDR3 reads CASSERQGSSSEQYF. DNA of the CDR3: TGTGCCAGCAGCGAGAGGCAGGGGTCCTCCTCCGAGCAGTACTTC.

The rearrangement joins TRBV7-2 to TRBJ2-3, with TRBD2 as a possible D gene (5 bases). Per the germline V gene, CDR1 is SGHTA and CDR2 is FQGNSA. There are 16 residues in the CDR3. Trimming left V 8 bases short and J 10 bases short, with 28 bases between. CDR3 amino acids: CASAEWSVPGVVAQYF. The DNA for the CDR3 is TGTGCCAGCGCCGAGTGGAGCGTCCCCGGGGTAGTTGCGCAGTATTTT.

The chain's CDR3 is CASSSGWGTGVDEQYF. In nucleotides, the CDR3 is TGTGCCAGCAGCTCGGGGTGGGGGACAGGGGTCGACGAGCAGTACTTC. The chain couples TRBV7-9 to TRBJ2-7; 10 positions match TRBD1. CDR3 length equals 16 residues. The V gene's germline CDR1 is SEHNR and CDR2 FQNEAQ (reference sequence). Trimming took 4 bases from V and 5 from J; bases not matched to a gene: 11.

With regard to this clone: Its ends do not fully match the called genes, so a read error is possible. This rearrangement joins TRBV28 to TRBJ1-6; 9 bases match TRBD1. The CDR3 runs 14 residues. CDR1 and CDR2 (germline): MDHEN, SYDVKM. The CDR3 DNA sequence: TGTGCCAGCAGTCGGGACAGGGTTAATTCACTCCTCCACTTT. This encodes CASSRDRVNSLLHF.

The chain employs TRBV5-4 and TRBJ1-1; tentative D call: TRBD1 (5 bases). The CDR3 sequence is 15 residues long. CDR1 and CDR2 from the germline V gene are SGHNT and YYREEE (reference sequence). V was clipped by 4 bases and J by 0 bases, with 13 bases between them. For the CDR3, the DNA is TGTGCCAGCAGCGGGGGGGGAGAGATGAACACTGAAGCTTTCTTT. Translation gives CASSGGGEMNTEAFF.

CDR3 loop: CASSPYQGYGYTF. The CDR3 DNA follows: TGTGCCAGCAGCCCCTACCAGGGTTATGGCTACACCTTC. This chain links TRBV7-9 with TRBJ1-2; D is possibly TRBD1 (5 bases). Germline V CDR1 and CDR2: SEHNR, FQNEAQ (reference sequence). The V end lost 5 bases, the J end lost 5 bases, and 12 bases lay between the germline ends. The CDR3 runs to 13 residues.

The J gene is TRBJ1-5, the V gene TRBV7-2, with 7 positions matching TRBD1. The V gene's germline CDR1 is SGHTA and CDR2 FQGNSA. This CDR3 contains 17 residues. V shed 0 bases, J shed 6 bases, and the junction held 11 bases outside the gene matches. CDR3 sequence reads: CASSLAGLGGVGQPQHF. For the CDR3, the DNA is TGTGCCAGCAGCTTAGCGGGATTAGGGGGCGTCGGTCAGCCCCAGCATTTT.

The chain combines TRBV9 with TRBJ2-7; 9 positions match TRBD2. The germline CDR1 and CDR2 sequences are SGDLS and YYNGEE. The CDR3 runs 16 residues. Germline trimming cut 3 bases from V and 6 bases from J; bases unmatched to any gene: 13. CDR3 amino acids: CASSETSLAGVSEQYF. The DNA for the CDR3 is TGTGCCAGCAGCGAGACCTCTTTAGCGGGAGTATCCGAGCAGTACTTC.

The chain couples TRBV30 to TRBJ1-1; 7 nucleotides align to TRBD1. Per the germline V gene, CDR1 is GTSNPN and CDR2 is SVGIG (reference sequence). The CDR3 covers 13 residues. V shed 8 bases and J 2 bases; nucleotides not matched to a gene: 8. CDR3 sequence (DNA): TGTGCCCAATCAACAGGGGCCAACACTGAAGCTTTCTTT. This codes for CAQSTGANTEAFF.

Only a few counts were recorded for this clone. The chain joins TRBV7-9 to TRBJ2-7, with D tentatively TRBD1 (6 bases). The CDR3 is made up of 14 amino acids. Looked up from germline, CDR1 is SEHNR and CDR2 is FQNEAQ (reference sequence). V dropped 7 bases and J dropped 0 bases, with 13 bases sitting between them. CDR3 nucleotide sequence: TGTGCCAGCAACCCAACAGGGAGCTCCTACGAGCAGTACTTC. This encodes CASNPTGSSYEQYF.

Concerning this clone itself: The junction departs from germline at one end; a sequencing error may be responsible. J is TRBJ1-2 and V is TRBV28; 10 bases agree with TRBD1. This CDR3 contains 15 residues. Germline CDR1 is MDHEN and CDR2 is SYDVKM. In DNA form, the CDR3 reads TGTGCCAGCAGTCTATGGACAGGGGGAGAGTATGGCTACACCTTC. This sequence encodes CASSLWTGGEYGYTF.